The source of this T cell receptor beta chain is a study of blood T cell repertoires in COVID-19. Looking at the study overall: COVID-19 samples collected from the United States, Italy and Spain covered acute and convalescent phases. T cells, B-cell-depleted T cells, or PBMCs provided the cDNA or gDNA that served as material.

Authors' analysis steps: From reference gene primer amplification, estimates of nucleated cell counts were derived. Repertoires were generated with immunoSEQ multiplex PCR, while TCRdb's copy carries only in-frame clones and drops some. V and J calls and clone size are those listed in that table; D and trimming were worked out from the DNA. The data show 200,000 to 250,000 clones, 65% to 90% seen once. The Seattle patients, enrolled during active infection, were followed longitudinally. The material sequenced was peripheral blood. The TCR was taken from a man aged 50 to 59 with COVID-19, enrolled during active disease.

The CDR3 region has the DNA TGTGCCAGCAGTGAAGGACAGGGAATAGGCACTGAAGCTTTCTTT. Protein product: CASSEGQGIGTEAFF. This rearrangement joins TRBV2 to TRBJ1-1; 7 positions agree with TRBD1. CDR3 length: 15 residues. Germline lookup yields CDR1 SNHLY and CDR2 FYNNEI. Germline trimming cut 1 base from V and 4 bases from J; bases unmatched to any gene: 6.